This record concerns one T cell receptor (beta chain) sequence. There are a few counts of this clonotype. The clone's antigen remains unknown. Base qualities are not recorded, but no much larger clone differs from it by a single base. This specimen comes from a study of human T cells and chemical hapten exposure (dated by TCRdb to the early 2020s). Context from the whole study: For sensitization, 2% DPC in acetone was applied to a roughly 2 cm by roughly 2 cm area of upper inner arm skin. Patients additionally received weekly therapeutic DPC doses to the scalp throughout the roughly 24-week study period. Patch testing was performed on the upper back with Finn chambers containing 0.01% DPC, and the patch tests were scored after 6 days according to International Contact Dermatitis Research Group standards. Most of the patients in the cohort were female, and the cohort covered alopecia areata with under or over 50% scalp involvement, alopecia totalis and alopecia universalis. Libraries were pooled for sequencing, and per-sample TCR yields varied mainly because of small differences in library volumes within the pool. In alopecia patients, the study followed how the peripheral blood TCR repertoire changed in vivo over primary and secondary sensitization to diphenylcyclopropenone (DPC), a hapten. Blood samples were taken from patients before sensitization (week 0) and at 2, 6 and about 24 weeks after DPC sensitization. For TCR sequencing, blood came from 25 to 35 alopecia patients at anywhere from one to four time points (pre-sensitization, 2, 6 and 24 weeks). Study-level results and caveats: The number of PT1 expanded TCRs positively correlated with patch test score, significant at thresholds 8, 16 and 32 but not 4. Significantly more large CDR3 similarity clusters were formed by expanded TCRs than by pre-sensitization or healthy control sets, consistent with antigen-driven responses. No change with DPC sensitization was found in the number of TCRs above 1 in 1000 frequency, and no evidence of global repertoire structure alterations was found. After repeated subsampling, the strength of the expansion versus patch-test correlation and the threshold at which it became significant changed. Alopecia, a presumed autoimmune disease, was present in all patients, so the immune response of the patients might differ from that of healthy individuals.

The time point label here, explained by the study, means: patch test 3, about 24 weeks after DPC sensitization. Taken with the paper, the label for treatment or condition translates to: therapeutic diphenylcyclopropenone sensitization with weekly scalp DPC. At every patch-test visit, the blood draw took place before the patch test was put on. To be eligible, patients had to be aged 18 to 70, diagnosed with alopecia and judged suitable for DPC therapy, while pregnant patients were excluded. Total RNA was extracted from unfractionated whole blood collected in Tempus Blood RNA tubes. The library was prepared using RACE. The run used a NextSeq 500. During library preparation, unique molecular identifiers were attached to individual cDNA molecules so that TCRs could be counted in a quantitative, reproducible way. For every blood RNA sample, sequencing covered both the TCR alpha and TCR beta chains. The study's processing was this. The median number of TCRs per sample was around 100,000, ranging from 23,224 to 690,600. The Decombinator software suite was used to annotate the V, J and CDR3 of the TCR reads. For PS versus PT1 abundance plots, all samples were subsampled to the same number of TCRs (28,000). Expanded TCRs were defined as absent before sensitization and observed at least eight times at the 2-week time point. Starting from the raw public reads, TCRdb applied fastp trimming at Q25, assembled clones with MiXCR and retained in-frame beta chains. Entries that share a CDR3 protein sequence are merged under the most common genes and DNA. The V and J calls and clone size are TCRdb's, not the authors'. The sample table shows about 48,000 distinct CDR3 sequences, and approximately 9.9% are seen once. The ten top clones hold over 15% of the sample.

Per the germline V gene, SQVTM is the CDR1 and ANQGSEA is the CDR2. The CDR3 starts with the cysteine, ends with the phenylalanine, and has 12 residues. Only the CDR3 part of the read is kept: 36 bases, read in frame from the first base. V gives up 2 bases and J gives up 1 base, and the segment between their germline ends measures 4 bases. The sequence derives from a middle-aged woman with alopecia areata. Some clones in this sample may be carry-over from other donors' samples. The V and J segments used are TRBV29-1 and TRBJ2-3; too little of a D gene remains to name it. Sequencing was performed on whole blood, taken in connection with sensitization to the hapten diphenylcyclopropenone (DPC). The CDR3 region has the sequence CSVESGTDTQYF. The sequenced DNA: TGCAGCGTTGAAAGCGGCACAGATACGCAGTATTTT.